Below, 10 T cell receptor beta chains from the same sample are listed, as sequenced in a study of cytomegalovirus exposure and HLA in healthy donors. PCR was performed using 60 Vbeta and 13 Jbeta primers. Measured with immunoSEQ multiplex PCR; TCRdb has only the in-frame clones, and not every one. The table lists about 210,000 clones, approximately 80% of them singletons. The sequencing input was PBMCs. These receptors all stem from a young woman in good health and CMV-seropositive.

V gene TRBV9 combines with J gene TRBJ2-3; D is uncertain. V was shortened by 0 bases and J by 0 bases, with 11 bases between the two germline ends. From germline, CDR1 is SGDLS and CDR2 YYNGEE. The CDR3 covers 16 residues. The CDR3 nucleotides read TGTGCCAGCAGCGTAGTTAGTGGTTCAAGCACAGATACGCAGTATTTT. Translation: CASSVVSGSSTDTQYF.

The chain has TRBV5-4 and TRBJ2-3; 9 bases are shared with TRBD1. The V gene end was trimmed by 3 bases and the J gene end by 2 bases; junction bases not matched to a gene: 7. This CDR3 region has 16 residues. Germline V gene data show CDR1 as SGHNT and CDR2 as YYREEE (reference sequence). CDR3 sequence reads: CASSWRTGAVTDTQYF. Written as DNA, the CDR3 is TGTGCCAGCAGCTGGAGGACAGGGGCCGTCACAGATACGCAGTATTTT.

This chain connects TRBV20-1 to TRBJ2-7; D is possibly TRBD2 (5 bases). From germline, CDR1 is DFQATT and CDR2 SNEGSKA (reference sequence). The CDR3 contains 11 residues. In DNA, the CDR3 is TGCAGAGTACGGGGTCCCTACGAGCAGTACTTC. It yields the protein CRVRGPYEQYF.

This clone came up a few times. The V and J genes are TRBV28 and TRBJ2-4; possible D gene TRBD2, 6 bases. Per germline, CDR1 MDHEN and CDR2 SYDVKM. V lost 3 bases and J 6 bases, leaving 12 bases between the germline ends. The CDR3 is made up of 14 amino acids. CDR3 nucleotide sequence: TGTGCCAGCAGTTTCGCCGTGACTAGAAACATTCAGTACTTC. This encodes CASSFAVTRNIQYF.

This clone came up once. CDR3 residues: CASSQDRDTRTDTQYF. CDR3 DNA: TGTGCCAGCAGCCAAGATCGGGACACCCGCACAGATACGCAGTATTTT. This chain uses TRBV4-2 with TRBJ2-3; maybe TRBD1 (6 bases). Trimming took off 0 bases at V and 1 base at J, with 11 bases between the two ends. The germline V gene has CDR1 LGHNA and CDR2 YNFKEQ. The CDR3 runs to 16 residues.

The rearrangement joins TRBV7-9 to TRBJ2-5, with D maybe TRBD1 (5 bases). The V gene lost 5 bases and the J gene lost 0 bases, with 16 bases spanning the gap. CDR3 size: 16 residues. CDR1 SEHNR and CDR2 FQNEAQ come from the germline V gene (reference sequence). In DNA form, the CDR3 reads TGTGCCAGCAGCCGAGTGGGCAGGGCAGACCAAGAGACCCAGTACTTC. Translation gives CASSRVGRADQETQYF.

V is TRBV5-1 and J is TRBJ2-1, with 7 positions matching TRBD2. This CDR3 comprises 13 residues. Germline assignment: CDR1 SGHRS and CDR2 YFSETQ. V dropped 7 bases and J dropped 12; count of bases not matched to a gene: 13. CDR3 DNA sequence: TGCGCCAGCCTCAGCAGCTCGGGGGGTGGGCAGTTCTTC. Translation: CASLSSSGGGQFF.

The V gene is TRBV27, the J gene TRBJ1-4; no firm D call. Germline V gene data show CDR1 as MNHEY and CDR2 as SMNVEV (reference sequence). The germline V and J ends were trimmed by 5 bases and 7 bases, with 11 bases remaining between them. CDR3 length equals 13 residues. The CDR3 region is CASSRYPGEKLFF. CDR3 nucleotide sequence: TGTGCCAGCAGTCGATATCCCGGTGAAAAACTGTTTTTT.

As regards this clone: Relative to the germline gene, one junction end is altered; a read error may explain this. The chain links TRBV2 to TRBJ1-6; D possibly corresponds to TRBD1 (5 bases). CDR1 is SNHLY, CDR2 FYNNEI, per germline. CDR3 length: 15 amino acids. CDR3 DNA: TGTGCCAGCAGCGAAGAGTGGGGGGTGGAATCACCCCTCCACTTT. Translation: CASSEEWGVESPLHF.

The chain links TRBV28 to TRBJ1-2; TRBD1 matches 8 bases. The CDR3 contains 13 residues. The V gene's germline CDR1 is MDHEN and CDR2 SYDVKM. Unmatched junction bases numbered 0, after V lost 5 bases and J lost 1 base. The CDR3 loop is CASSTGGNYGYTF. CDR3 bases: TGTGCCAGCAGTACAGGGGGTAACTATGGCTACACCTTC.